This T cell receptor beta chain was observed in a study of OX40 agonist ivuxolimab in advanced cancers. The CDR3 is 15 residues long. The V end lost 6 bases, the J end lost 1 base, and 15 bases lay between the germline ends. CDR1 and CDR2 from the germline V gene are LNHDA and SQIVND (reference sequence). TCRdb's copy holds only in-frame clones and misses some; the assay was immunoSEQ multiplex PCR. Among around 59,000 clones listed, roughly 86% were seen once. The receptor was derived from an adult with an advanced solid tumor such as melanoma, head and neck, liver or kidney cancer. J is TRBJ1-1 and V is TRBV19, with a possible D match to TRBD1 (5 bases). The starting material was CD4+ or CD8+ T cells sorted from blood, obtained in a trial of the OX40 agonist ivuxolimab. The CDR3 loop reads CASSSSGTWNTEAFF. CDR3 nucleotide sequence: TGTGCCAGTAGCTCCTCCGGGACGTGGAACACTGAAGCTTTCTTT.